The 8 T cell receptor beta chains reported below all come from one sample, sequenced in a study of cytomegalovirus exposure and HLA in healthy donors (dated by TCRdb to 2016 to 2017). Library generation was performed with the immunoSEQ multiplex PCR assay. For the multiplex PCR, a mixture combining 60 forward primers for TCR Vbeta segments and 13 reverse primers for TCR Jbeta segments was used. TCRdb stores this immuneACCESS table with in-frame sequences only. Part of the clones is absent; in the studies checked, under half of the shortfall reflects unresolved V genes, and no reason is known for the rest. Present in this sample are a few hundred thousand clones, approximately 80% of which were seen just once. About 3.1% of the sample is in the top ten clones. The sample taken for sequencing was PBMCs. The receptors were gathered from a man aged 25-40 years in good health and CMV-seronegative.

V is TRBV28 and J is TRBJ1-2, with TRBD1 matching over 9 bases. The CDR3 contains 15 residues. The junction had 10 bases not matched to a gene; V was cut back by 3 bases and J by 8 bases. From germline, CDR1 is MDHEN and CDR2 SYDVKM. The chain's CDR3 is CASSLGDRELLGYTF. As DNA, the CDR3 is TGTGCCAGCAGTTTGGGGGACAGGGAGCTGTTGGGCTACACCTTC.

The V gene is TRBV6-5, the J gene TRBJ2-5; unclear D gene. TRBJ2-7 explains the end of the DNA better; the J call may be wrong. Germline V gives CDR1 MNHEY, CDR2 SVGAGI. The CDR3 consists of 11 residues. The DNA of the CDR3 is TGTGCCAGCAGGAATGAGCTCGAGCAGTACTTC. It is translated as CASRNELEQYF.

This chain joins TRBV7-9 and TRBJ1-2, with D possibly being TRBD1 (5 bases). Germline lookup yields CDR1 SEHNR and CDR2 FQNEAQ (reference sequence). The CDR3 length is 14 residues. Trimming left V 5 bases short and J 4 bases short, with 14 bases between. The CDR3 DNA reads as TGTGCCAGCAGCACCACAGGACCGGGCTATGGCTACACCTTC. Translating it yields CASSTTGPGYGYTF. The full variable domain, in which reference TRBV7-9 and TRBJ1-2 provide the parts outside the CDR3, is DTGVSQNPRHKITKRGQNVTFRCDPISEHNRLYWYRQTLGQGPEFLTYFQNEAQLEKSRLLSDRFSAERPKGSFSTLEIQRTEQGDSAMYLCASSTTGPGYGYTFGSGTRLTVV.

The chain couples TRBV6-5 to TRBJ1-1; 7 nucleotides match TRBD1. J lost 2 bases, V lost 4 bases, and 10 bases had no gene match. This CDR3 has 16 amino acids. Germline CDR1 MNHEY, CDR2 SVGAGI. In nucleotides, the CDR3 is TGTGCCAGCAGTTCCCTCAGGGGGGTTAGAAACACTGAAGCTTTCTTT. Its translation is CASSSLRGVRNTEAFF.

V is TRBV11-2 and J is TRBJ2-3, with 10 bases lining up with TRBD1. The CDR3 is 16 residues long. Germline assignment: CDR1 SGHAT and CDR2 FQNNGV. J lost 4 bases, V lost 3 bases, and 7 bases had no gene match. The CDR3 nucleotides are TGTGCCAGCAGCTTCCTCTTCGGACAGGGGGCAGATACGCAGTATTTT. Its translation: CASSFLFGQGADTQYF. The full variable domain, completed using reference TRBV11-2 and TRBJ2-3, is EAGVAQSPRYKIIEKRQSVAFWCNPISGHATLYWYQQILGQGPKLLIQFQNNGVVDDSQLPKDRFSAERLKGVDSTLKIQPAKLEDSAVYLCASSFLFGQGADTQYFGPGTRLTVL.

The CDR3 nucleotides read TGTGCCAGCAGTTCACAGGGAAGTAGGGGCTACACCTTC. As protein: CASSSQGSRGYTF. The V gene is TRBV6-1, the J gene TRBJ1-2; tentatively, D is TRBD1 (6 bases). Trimming removed 5 bases at V and 8 bases at J, with 15 bases between. Germline lookup yields CDR1 MNHNS and CDR2 SASEGT. The CDR3 has 13 residues.

This clone has only a few counts. The chain recombines TRBV18 with TRBJ1-4; 7 positions match TRBD1. The length of the CDR3 is 17 residues. Germline lookup yields CDR1 KGHSH and CDR2 LQKENI. The V and J ends lost 6 bases and 2 bases, in that order; junction bases with no gene match: 12. The CDR3 sequence is CASSSQGRSGTNEKLFF. CDR3 sequence (DNA): TGTGCCAGCTCGTCACAGGGGCGAAGCGGGACTAATGAAAAACTGTTTTTT.

This rearrangement joins TRBV5-3 to TRBJ1-5; D is possibly TRBD1 (5 bases). TRBV5-3 is marked as an open reading frame, function uncertain. The CDR3 contains 18 residues. The V gene lost 3 bases and the J gene lost 5 bases, with 24 bases spanning the gap. The CDR3 coding sequence is TGTGCCAGAAGCTCAGGGAGGCTAGGCCCCACTGGCGATCAGCCCCAGCATTTT. It translates to CARSSGRLGPTGDQPQHF.